The 18 T cell receptor beta chains given below trace back to one sample, sequenced in a study of Ad26.COV2.S vaccination and SARS-CoV-2 variants. Using immunoSEQ multiplex PCR, the repertoire was profiled, and TCRdb retains in-frame clones only, with some absent. The table includes about 350,000 clones, 92% detected once. Sequences were derived from peripheral blood, sampled after recovery from COVID-19. These receptors were taken from a human donor who had recovered from COVID-19.

The rearrangement links TRBV6-5 to TRBJ2-1; no definite D call. Trimming removed 0 bases from V and 4 bases from J, with 4 bases in between. Germline CDR1 and CDR2: MNHEY and SVGAGI. The CDR3 spans 13 residues. The CDR3 sequence is CASSYSLYNEQFF. For the CDR3, the DNA is TGTGCCAGCAGTTACTCCCTTTACAATGAGCAGTTCTTC.

The gene calls are TRBV29-1 and TRBJ1-1, with 8 bases lining up with TRBD1. Germline V gene data show CDR1 as SQVTM and CDR2 as ANQGSEA. Trimming took 6 bases from V and 7 from J; bases not matched to a gene: 13. This CDR3 is built from 14 residues. CDR3 loop: CSVRAGGLTVEAFF. In nucleotides, the CDR3 is TGCAGCGTGAGGGCAGGGGGCCTTACAGTTGAAGCTTTCTTT.

The CDR3 DNA is TGCAGTGCTAGTCTCCCAGTAATGAACACTGAAGCTTTCTTT. It is translated as CSASLPVMNTEAFF. V gene TRBV20-1 combines with J gene TRBJ1-1; no definite D call. The CDR3 totals 14 residues. The ends were cut back, 3 bases at V and 0 bases at J, with 11 bases in the middle. The germline V gene has CDR1 DFQATT and CDR2 SNEGSKA (reference sequence).

The chain has TRBV13 and TRBJ2-1, with 13 bases lining up with TRBD2. Germline V gene data show CDR1 as PRHDT and CDR2 as FYEKMQ (reference sequence). The CDR3 runs 21 residues. J was trimmed by 4 bases and V by 0 bases; bases with no gene match: 15. The CDR3 loop is CASSLGLGTSGESASYNEQFF. The CDR3 DNA reads as TGTGCCAGCAGCTTAGGGTTAGGGACTAGCGGGGAATCCGCCTCTTACAATGAGCAGTTCTTC.

This chain links TRBV2 with TRBJ2-2; D is ambiguous. The germline CDR1 and CDR2 sequences are SNHLY and FYNNEI. Trimming took 3 bases from V and 2 from J, leaving 4 bases between them. This CDR3 comprises 13 residues. The CDR3 sequence is CASSEVNTGELFF. In DNA form, the CDR3 reads TGTGCCAGCAGTGAGGTTAACACCGGGGAGCTGTTTTTT.

This clone was counted a single time. The rearrangement joins TRBV12-3 or TRBV12-4 to TRBJ1-1; D gene uncertain. This CDR3 spans 11 amino acids. Trimming stripped 6 bases from V and 6 bases from J, with 8 bases between. DNA for the CDR3: TGTGCCAGCAGGGGCTGGGCTGAAGCTTTCTTT. As protein: CASRGWAEAFF.

This clone was seen only once. This chain links TRBV10-2 with TRBJ1-2; D is unresolved. Between the trimmed V and J ends, which lost 3 bases and 4 bases, there was a span of 6 bases. The CDR3 extends over 12 amino acids. Germline values: CDR1 WSHSY, CDR2 SAAADI. This CDR3 is CASSEGSYGYTF. The CDR3 DNA sequence: TGCGCCAGCAGTGAAGGGAGCTATGGCTACACCTTC.

The chain uses TRBV6-4 and TRBJ2-1; D could derive from TRBD1 or TRBD2 (7 bases each). This CDR3 is built from 18 residues. Trimming left V 0 bases short and J 3 bases short, with 18 bases between. Germline values: CDR1 MRHNA, CDR2 SNTAGT. CDR3 DNA: TGTGCCAGCAGTGACTCTTCAGGGGGGGGAAACGGCTACAATGAGCAGTTCTTC. This sequence encodes CASSDSSGGGNGYNEQFF.

In this sample, this clone turned up a few times. This chain connects TRBV25-1 to TRBJ2-2, with D possibly being TRBD2 (7 bases). Germline CDR1 reads MGHDK; CDR2 reads SYGVNS. The germline V and J ends were trimmed by 1 base and 3 bases, with 12 bases remaining between them. The CDR3 totals 16 residues. The CDR3: CASSELAGADTGELFF. The DNA of the CDR3 is TGTGCCAGCAGTGAATTGGCGGGGGCCGACACCGGGGAGCTGTTTTTT.

This rearrangement joins TRBV24-1 to TRBJ2-3; D perhaps matches TRBD1 (6 bases). Deletions cut 4 bases from V and 6 bases from J, with 13 bases between. There are 14 residues in the CDR3. CDR1 is KGHDR and CDR2 is SFDVKD in the germline V gene. CDR3 in amino acids: CATSDPKTGDTQYF. The DNA for the CDR3 is TGTGCCACCAGTGACCCGAAAACAGGGGATACGCAGTATTTT.

In its sample, this clone was seen once. The rearrangement joins TRBV3-1 (or the pseudogene TRBV3-2) to TRBJ1-2, with D uncertain. The germline V and J ends were trimmed by 4 bases and 9 bases, with 15 bases remaining between them. CDR3 length: 13 amino acids. Germline V lookup: CDR1 LGHDT, CDR2 YNNKEL (reference sequence). CDR3 protein: CASSRGGRSSYTF. DNA for the CDR3: TGTGCCAGCAGCCGAGGCGGTAGGAGTAGCTACACCTTC.

CDR3 amino acids: CASSYSQGRENSPLHF. CDR3 sequence (DNA): TGTGCCAGCAGTTACTCACAGGGCCGTGAGAACTCACCCCTCCACTTT. This chain links TRBV6-5 with TRBJ1-6; tentative D call: TRBD1 (6 bases). V was shortened by 0 bases and J by 10 bases, with 16 bases between the two germline ends. Germline lookup yields CDR1 MNHEY and CDR2 SVGAGI. This CDR3 has 16 amino acids.

The CDR3 is CASSLTGKGNEQYF. CDR3 nucleotides: TGCGCCAGCAGCTTGACAGGGAAAGGCAACGAGCAGTACTTC. The chain links TRBV5-1 to TRBJ2-7, with a tentative D call TRBD1 (6 bases). Trimming left V 1 base short and J 5 bases short, with 13 bases between. This CDR3 is 14 amino acids long. CDR1 SGHRS and CDR2 YFSETQ come from the germline V gene.

The rearrangement uses TRBV5-1 and TRBJ1-1; 7 bases map to TRBD1. The length of the CDR3 is 14 residues. Looked up from germline, CDR1 is SGHRS and CDR2 is YFSETQ. V shed 0 bases, J shed 4 bases, and the junction held 3 bases outside the gene matches. The CDR3 nucleotides read TGCGCCAGCAGCTTGGAACAGGGGTTCACTGAAGCTTTCTTT. This gives the protein CASSLEQGFTEAFF.

The chain employs TRBV6-5 and TRBJ1-2; 7 positions agree with TRBD1. Trimming took 6 bases from V and 5 from J; bases not matched to a gene: 3. The CDR3 loop spans 12 amino acids. Per the germline V gene, CDR1 is MNHEY and CDR2 is SVGAGI. The CDR3 DNA is TGTGCCAGCAGCCTGACAGGGTATGGCTACACCTTC. Translation gives CASSLTGYGYTF.

V is TRBV5-1 and J is TRBJ2-7; 10 bases line up with TRBD1. The germline CDR1 and CDR2 sequences are SGHRS and YFSETQ. This CDR3 spans 15 amino acids. J gave up 5 bases and V 4 bases, and 9 bases lay outside the gene matches. CDR3 sequence (DNA): TGCGCCAGCAGCGCCGACAGGGGGCGGTCTAACGAGCAGTACTTC. Protein product: CASSADRGRSNEQYF.

The V and J genes are TRBV11-2 and TRBJ2-4, with D possibly matching TRBD1 (5 bases). Germline lookup yields CDR1 SGHAT and CDR2 FQNNGV. V was clipped by 8 bases and J by 6 bases, with 26 bases between them. There are 17 residues in the CDR3. The CDR3 is CASFPDSRQRRGNIQYF. The DNA of the CDR3 is TGTGCCAGCTTCCCCGACAGCAGGCAACGTAGAGGAAACATTCAGTACTTC. Filled out from reference TRBV11-2 and TRBJ2-4, the complete variable domain reads EAGVAQSPRYKIIEKRQSVAFWCNPISGHATLYWYQQILGQGPKLLIQFQNNGVVDDSQLPKDRFSAERLKGVDSTLKIQPAKLEDSAVYLCASFPDSRQRRGNIQYFGAGTRLSVL.

This chain links TRBV9 with TRBJ1-3, with unresolved D. V was pared by 0 bases and J by 2 bases, with 12 bases between. This CDR3 contains 16 residues. From germline, CDR1 is SGDLS and CDR2 YYNGEE. The CDR3 sequence is CASSVAGSDTGNTIYF. CDR3 coding DNA: TGTGCCAGCAGCGTAGCTGGGTCAGATACTGGAAACACCATATATTTT. The entire variable domain, with the rest obtained from reference TRBV9 and TRBJ1-3, is as follows: DSGVTQTPKHLITATGQRVTLRCSPRSGDLSVYWYQQSLDQGLQFLIQYYNGEERAKGNILERFSAQQFPDLHSELNLSSLELGDSALYFCASSVAGSDTGNTIYFGEGSWLTVV.